A single sample gave rise to the 5 T cell receptor beta chains below, sequenced in a study of blood T cell repertoires in COVID-19. Generated by immunoSEQ multiplex PCR, the TCRdb table keeps only in-frame clones and is missing some. Counted here are about 190,000 clones, approximately 85% occurring once; the ten biggest clones make up approximately 5%. Material for sequencing was PBMCs or T cells enriched from blood (not recorded which). Receptor source: a man aged 35 to 55 with acute COVID-19.

The V and J genes are TRBV7-9 and TRBJ2-1, with 9 nucleotides matching TRBD2. With 9 bases clipped from V and 4 bases from J, the junction kept 4 bases outside the gene matches. The CDR3 extends over 13 amino acids. Germline V gene sequence: CDR1 SEHNR, CDR2 FQNEAQ (reference sequence). DNA for the CDR3: TGTGCCAGTCTAGCGGGATTTTACAATGAGCAGTTCTTC. Residues: CASLAGFYNEQFF.

The DNA for the CDR3 is TGTGCCAGCAGGGCGACTAGCGGGCCCTCGAACACCGGGGAGCTGTTTTTT. Protein sequence: CASRATSGPSNTGELFF. The chain joins TRBV2 to TRBJ2-2; 10 bases match TRBD2. Per germline, CDR1 SNHLY and CDR2 FYNNEI. Trimming removed 6 bases from V and 0 bases from J; junction bases left unmatched: 7. The CDR3 runs 17 residues.

The chain joins TRBV9 to TRBJ1-4; 10 positions agree with TRBD1. This CDR3 spans 15 amino acids. Germline values: CDR1 SGDLS, CDR2 YYNGEE. The V gene end was trimmed by 3 bases and the J gene end by 11 bases; junction bases not matched to a gene: 10. The CDR3: CASSALGTGVGKLFF. Here the CDR3 DNA reads TGTGCCAGCAGCGCCCTCGGGACAGGGGTTGGTAAACTGTTTTTT.

V usage is TRBV28 and J usage is TRBJ1-4; 7 nucleotides line up with TRBD1. Germline lookup yields CDR1 MDHEN and CDR2 SYDVKM. This CDR3 region has 17 residues. The trim removed 6 bases at V and 4 bases at J, leaving 14 bases unmatched. The CDR3, as DNA: TGTGCCAGCAGGGACGGGGATTACGGGACAGTTAATGAAAAACTGTTTTTT. It translates to CASRDGDYGTVNEKLFF.

This chain uses TRBV13 with TRBJ2-7; 9 bases are shared with TRBD1. Germline CDR1 reads PRHDT; CDR2 reads FYEKMQ (reference sequence). This CDR3 spans 16 amino acids. V shed 2 bases, J shed 5 bases, and the junction held 10 bases outside the gene matches. The CDR3 sequence is CASSLPIRTGAHEQYF. The CDR3 nucleotides read TGTGCCAGCAGCTTACCCATCCGGACAGGGGCTCACGAGCAGTACTTC.